Listed here are 26 T cell receptor beta chains from one sample, sequenced in a study of T cell responses to AZD1222 COVID-19 vaccine. Libraries were prepared by immunoSEQ multiplex PCR; TCRdb keeps only in-frame clonotypes and omits some of them. In the table there are 150,000 to 200,000 clones, approximately 90% of which are singletons. This specimen consisted of peripheral blood, obtained on day 0 of AZD1222 vaccination. Every receptor here comes from an adult in good health.

The rearrangement uses TRBV25-1 and TRBJ1-5; D not certain. The CDR3 is 14 residues long. From germline, CDR1 is MGHDK and CDR2 SYGVNS. The germline V and J ends were trimmed by 4 bases and 3 bases, with 10 bases remaining between them. The CDR3 DNA is TGTGCCAGCAGTGGTGGACGGCTCAATCAGCCCCAGCATTTT. As protein: CASSGGRLNQPQHF.

This clone was picked up one time. The chain couples TRBV7-9 to TRBJ1-1, with a tentative D call TRBD1 (5 bases). The length of the CDR3 is 15 residues. V was cut by 4 bases and J by 3 bases, with 15 bases left in between. Germline V gene lookup returns CDR1 SEHNR and CDR2 FQNEAQ (reference sequence). In DNA, the CDR3 is TGTGCCAGCAGCTCAGGGTTCCGGCCGCACACTGAAGCTTTCTTT. Translation gives CASSSGFRPHTEAFF.

This clone was observed a few times. V gene TRBV2 combines with J gene TRBJ1-5; D ambiguous. Germline lookup yields CDR1 SNHLY and CDR2 FYNNEI. This CDR3 contains 15 residues. Trimming took 5 bases from V and 0 from J, leaving 11 bases between them. As DNA, the CDR3 is TGTGCCAGCAGTCCCGGACGGACTAGCAATCAGCCCCAGCATTTT. It translates to CASSPGRTSNQPQHF. The full variable domain, in which reference TRBV2 and TRBJ1-5 provide the parts outside the CDR3, is EPEVTQTPSHQVTQMGQEVILRCVPISNHLYFYWYRQILGQKVEFLVSFYNNEISEKSEIFDDQFSVERPDGSNFTLKIRSTKLEDSAMYFCASSPGRTSNQPQHFGDGTRLSIL.

V gene TRBV11-2 combines with J gene TRBJ2-7, with 15 bases matching TRBD2. V was pared by 7 bases and J by 3 bases, with 13 bases of the junction left unmatched. CDR1 SGHAT and CDR2 FQNNGV come from the germline V gene. This CDR3 has 18 residues. The chain's CDR3 is CASTSRGLAGGYLYEQYF. The CDR3 DNA reads TGTGCCAGCACCTCAAGGGGACTAGCGGGAGGCTACCTCTACGAGCAGTACTTC. Combining the CDR3 with reference TRBV11-2 and TRBJ2-7 gives the whole variable domain EAGVAQSPRYKIIEKRQSVAFWCNPISGHATLYWYQQILGQGPKLLIQFQNNGVVDDSQLPKDRFSAERLKGVDSTLKIQPAKLEDSAVYLCASTSRGLAGGYLYEQYFGPGTRLTVT.

This rearrangement joins TRBV19 to TRBJ1-2; D call uncertain. The CDR3 runs 13 residues. V was cut by 7 bases and J by 6 bases, with 15 bases left in between. Germline CDR1 reads LNHDA; CDR2 reads SQIVND (reference sequence). CDR3 sequence reads: CASNPDRSHGYTF. CDR3 DNA sequence: TGTGCCAGTAACCCGGACCGCAGCCATGGCTACACCTTC. The variable domain in full, completed from reference TRBV19 and TRBJ1-2, reads DGGITQSPKYLFRKEGQNVTLSCEQNLNHDAMYWYRQDPGQGLRLIYYSQIVNDFQKGDIAEGYSVSREKKESFPLTVTSAQKNPTAFYLCASNPDRSHGYTFGSGTRLTVV.

The chain links TRBV5-1 to TRBJ1-1, with D perhaps TRBD1 (5 bases). Trimming left V 0 bases short and J 4 bases short, with 10 bases between. CDR1 and CDR2 (germline): SGHRS, YFSETQ. CDR3 length equals 14 residues. The DNA of the CDR3 is TGCGCCAGCAGCTTGGTGGGGGACGGCACTGAAGCTTTCTTT. It specifies CASSLVGDGTEAFF.

The J gene is TRBJ2-5, the V gene TRBV18; D unresolved. Germline V CDR1 and CDR2: KGHSH, LQKENI. V was trimmed by 2 bases and J by 5 bases, leaving 6 bases between them. The CDR3 is 12 amino acids. CDR3 sequence: CASSPSSETQYF. The CDR3 coding sequence is TGTGCCAGCTCACCATCATCCGAGACCCAGTACTTC.

This rearrangement joins TRBV2 to TRBJ2-7; the match to TRBD1 covers 8 bases. The V segment lost 6 bases and the J segment 4 bases; nucleotides outside the gene matches: 11. Germline-derived CDR1 and CDR2 are SNHLY and FYNNEI. The CDR3 is made up of 15 amino acids. The CDR3 is CASSRDRSFLYEQYF. Here the CDR3 DNA reads TGTGCCAGCAGCCGGGACAGGAGCTTCCTTTACGAGCAGTACTTC.

The rearrangement links TRBV18 to TRBJ1-1; 7 bases match TRBD1. The germline V gene has CDR1 KGHSH and CDR2 LQKENI. The CDR3 sequence is 15 residues long. V lost 3 bases to trimming and J lost 1 base; unmatched junction nucleotides: 5. The CDR3 region has the DNA TGTGCCAGCTCACCCGTGACAGGGCCGAACACTGAAGCTTTCTTT. The encoded protein is CASSPVTGPNTEAFF. The full variable domain, in which reference TRBV18 and TRBJ1-1 provide the parts outside the CDR3, is NAGVMQNPRHLVRRRGQEARLRCSPMKGHSHVYWYRQLPEEGLKFMVYLQKENIIDESGMPKERFSAEFPKEGPSILRIQQVVRGDSAAYFCASSPVTGPNTEAFFGQGTRLTVV.

CDR3 nucleotide sequence: TGCGCCAGCAGCTTGGGTGAAGACAGAACAGCTATGGGCTACACCTTC. Translating gives CASSLGEDRTAMGYTF. The V and J genes are TRBV5-1 and TRBJ1-2; weak D call: TRBD1 (5 bases). CDR1 SGHRS and CDR2 YFSETQ come from the germline V gene. The V gene lost 0 bases and the J gene lost 8 bases, with 20 bases spanning the gap. This CDR3 region has 16 residues.

V usage is TRBV2 and J usage is TRBJ1-2, with a tentative D call TRBD1 (5 bases). The V and J ends lost 2 bases and 0 bases respectively, with 10 bases between them. The CDR3 is made up of 15 amino acids. The germline gives CDR1 SNHLY, CDR2 FYNNEI. CDR3 bases: TGTGCCAGCAGTGAAAGGGGAACAGCTAACTATGGCTACACCTTC. This sequence encodes CASSERGTANYGYTF.

This clone was seen a few times. The J gene is TRBJ1-1, the V gene TRBV10-3, with D hard to call. The CDR3 sequence is 17 residues long. V was clipped by 2 bases and J by 1 base, with 17 bases between them. Per the germline V gene, CDR1 is ENHRY and CDR2 is SYGVKD. This CDR3 reads CAISEPDSGYRNTEAFF. In DNA, the CDR3 is TGTGCCATCAGTGAGCCAGACTCGGGGTATCGGAACACTGAAGCTTTCTTT.

The chain couples TRBV5-1 to TRBJ1-3; D is perhaps TRBD1 (5 bases). Trimming removed 3 bases from V and 1 base from J, with 8 bases in between. The CDR3 has 14 residues. The germline V gene has CDR1 SGHRS and CDR2 YFSETQ. In DNA, the CDR3 is TGCGCCAGCAGCTGGGACCCGTCTGGAAACACCATATATTTT. Encoded protein: CASSWDPSGNTIYF. The full variable domain, in which reference TRBV5-1 and TRBJ1-3 provide the parts outside the CDR3, is KAGVTQTPRYLIKTRGQQVTLSCSPISGHRSVSWYQQTPGQGLQFLFEYFSETQRNKGNFPGRFSGRQFSNSRSEMNVSTLELGDSALYLCASSWDPSGNTIYFGEGSWLTVV.

The chain uses TRBV11-2 and TRBJ1-5; D gene ambiguous. CDR1 is SGHAT, CDR2 FQNNGV, per germline. V lost 5 bases and J lost 0, with 8 bases in between. CDR3 length equals 14 residues. CDR3 nucleotides: TGTGCCAGCAGCCCAGGAGATAGCAATCAGCCCCAGCATTTT. It translates to CASSPGDSNQPQHF.

The chain has TRBV27 and TRBJ1-5, with TRBD1 identical over 7 bases. J was trimmed by 2 bases and V by 0 bases; bases with no gene match: 1. CDR3 length: 15 residues. The germline gives CDR1 MNHEY, CDR2 SMNVEV (reference sequence). The CDR3 nucleotides are TGTGCCAGCAGTTTATCCACAGGGGGCAATCAGCCCCAGCATTTT. This sequence encodes CASSLSTGGNQPQHF.

The V and J genes are TRBV19 and TRBJ2-7, with D perhaps TRBD2 (6 bases). V dropped 4 bases and J dropped 12 bases, with 19 bases sitting between them. Germline V gene data show CDR1 as LNHDA and CDR2 as SQIVND (reference sequence). This CDR3 is 13 amino acids long. The CDR3 spells CASSRGVEGAAYF. Written as DNA, the CDR3 is TGTGCCAGTAGTAGGGGCGTGGAGGGAGCAGCGTACTTC.

The J gene is TRBJ2-7, the V gene TRBV7-6; D remains ambiguous. Trimming cost V 4 bases and J 0 bases, with 16 bases left between them. Germline V gives CDR1 SGHVS, CDR2 FNYEAQ. This CDR3 has 16 residues. The CDR3 is CASSWPGPRGSYEQYF. The CDR3 coding sequence is TGTGCCAGCAGCTGGCCCGGGCCCCGAGGCTCCTACGAGCAGTACTTC.

J is TRBJ2-7 and V is TRBV2; maybe TRBD1 (5 bases). Germline-derived CDR1 and CDR2 are SNHLY and FYNNEI. The CDR3 runs 16 residues. Trimming took off 3 bases at V and 12 bases at J, with 27 bases between the two ends. CDR3 region: CASSEQLTGPRVMMYF. CDR3 in DNA: TGTGCCAGCAGTGAGCAATTAACAGGCCCAAGAGTTATGATGTACTTC.

The chain recombines TRBV7-6 with TRBJ2-2, with D uncertain. With 8 bases removed from V and 0 bases from J, the gap between germline ends came to 10 bases. In germline, CDR1 is SGHVS, CDR2 FNYEAQ. The CDR3 has 14 residues. CDR3 DNA sequence: TGTGCCAGCCGGACGGTACCGAACACCGGGGAGCTGTTTTTT. It is translated as CASRTVPNTGELFF.

The chain links TRBV18 to TRBJ2-1; D might be TRBD1 (5 bases). V gave up 7 bases and J gave up 10 bases, with 23 bases separating them. The CDR3 has 15 residues. Looked up from germline, CDR1 is KGHSH and CDR2 is LQKENI. This chain's CDR3 is CASFYFGKGSWEQFF. CDR3 bases: TGTGCCAGCTTCTATTTTGGGAAGGGGTCCTGGGAGCAGTTCTTC. Together with reference TRBV18 and TRBJ2-1, the CDR3 gives the full variable domain: NAGVMQNPRHLVRRRGQEARLRCSPMKGHSHVYWYRQLPEEGLKFMVYLQKENIIDESGMPKERFSAEFPKEGPSILRIQQVVRGDSAAYFCASFYFGKGSWEQFFGPGTRLTVL.

This chain connects TRBV29-1 to TRBJ2-3, with TRBD2 matching over 11 bases. The CDR3 length is 18 residues. The V and J ends lost 6 bases and 0 bases, in that order; junction bases with no gene match: 14. CDR1 SQVTM and CDR2 ANQGSEA come from the germline V gene. DNA for the CDR3: TGCAGCGTGGATTCCGGGACTAGCGGTATTACTAGCACAGATACGCAGTATTTT. Translating it yields CSVDSGTSGITSTDTQYF.

The genes are TRBV7-9 and TRBJ2-2; D tentatively reads TRBD1 or TRBD2 (5 bases each). Germline V gene data show CDR1 as SEHNR and CDR2 as FQNEAQ (reference sequence). V dropped 9 bases and J dropped 1 base, with 15 bases sitting between them. This CDR3 is built from 15 residues. CDR3: CASEGWLENTGELFF. The CDR3 DNA is TGTGCCAGTGAGGGGTGGTTAGAGAACACCGGGGAGCTGTTTTTT.

The chain carries TRBV18 and TRBJ2-7; 15 nucleotides match TRBD2. Germline values: CDR1 KGHSH, CDR2 LQKENI. V shed 4 bases and J 7 bases; nucleotides not matched to a gene: 8. CDR3 length: 16 residues. CDR3 sequence reads: CASSQIGLAGGSEQYF. CDR3 nucleotides: TGTGCCAGCTCACAAATCGGACTAGCGGGGGGGTCGGAGCAGTACTTC.

V and J are TRBV15 and TRBJ2-5; 7 bases agree with TRBD1. J lost 4 bases, V lost 1 base, and 6 bases had no gene match. This CDR3 is built from 15 residues. Per the germline V gene, CDR1 is LNHNV and CDR2 is YYDKDF (reference sequence). CDR3 protein: CATSRAPGQRETQYF. The CDR3 coding sequence is TGTGCCACCAGCAGAGCCCCGGGACAGAGAGAGACCCAGTACTTC. The full variable domain, rest sourced from reference TRBV15 and TRBJ2-5, is DAMVIQNPRYQVTQFGKPVTLSCSQTLNHNVMYWYQQKSSQAPKLLFHYYDKDFNNEADTPDNFQSRRPNTSFCFLDIRSPGLGDTAMYLCATSRAPGQRETQYFGPGTRLLVL.

V gene TRBV7-6 combines with J gene TRBJ2-7, with no clear D. The germline V and J ends were trimmed by 1 base and 0 bases, with 10 bases remaining between them. CDR3 length: 15 amino acids. Germline CDR1 reads SGHVS; CDR2 reads FNYEAQ. The CDR3 region has the DNA TGTGCCAGCAGCTTAGGGGCTCCGAGCTCCTACGAGCAGTACTTC. Encoded protein: CASSLGAPSSYEQYF.

The rearrangement links TRBV7-8 to TRBJ2-1; possible D gene TRBD2, 5 bases. CDR3 length: 15 amino acids. Germline V CDR1 and CDR2: SGHVS, FQNEAQ. Between the trimmed V and J ends, which lost 6 bases and 7 bases, there was a span of 19 bases. The CDR3 DNA follows: TGTGCCAGCAGTTCTGCCGCGACGGGATATAATGAGCAGTTCTTC. It specifies CASSSAATGYNEQFF.